This T cell receptor beta chain derives from a study of T-cell reconstitution after alpha-beta-depleted transplantation in children. Regarding this clonotype: Its antigen remains unknown.

The TCRbeta library incorporated unique molecular identifiers. TCRdb used MiXCR to reprocess the PCR reads, holding one entry per CDR3 protein. The data hold 190,000 or so distinct CDR3 sequences, with roughly 6.5% observed a single time. V lost 1 base and J 0 bases, leaving 14 bases between the germline ends. Germline CDR1 SGHTA, CDR2 FQGNSA. This CDR3 spans 17 amino acids. Study conclusions and caveats: From newly produced T cells came most of the T-cell counts and diversity one year after transplant. Reportedly, roughly two months post-transplant, alpha-beta T cells arose from several hundred expanded graft clones.

This material consisted of PBMCs, taken before TCRalphabeta/CD19-depleted stem cell transplant. The receptor comes from a girl under two years old with combined immunodeficiency, due to receive a stem cell transplant. The chain uses TRBV7-2 and TRBJ2-3; D uncertain. The CDR3 region has the DNA TGTGCCAGCAGCTTAGTCTTCCAGGCCCCAAGCACAGATACGCAGTATTTT. This gives the protein CASSLVFQAPSTDTQYF.